This T cell receptor (beta chain) was retrieved from a study of CD8 T cells in Susac syndrome (dated by TCRdb to the late 2010s). About the full investigation: Of the Susac syndrome patients who were sequenced, 8 or 9 were in clinical remission while about six had clinically active disease. Whether CD8+ T cell activation and differentiation in Susac syndrome was antigen driven was tested using repertoire sequencing. At blood withdrawal, Susac syndrome patients were therapy-naive, treated with corticosteroids (with IVIg additionally given to some), or treated with IVIg alone.

For this clonotype: The antigen it recognizes is unknown. One base away there is no much larger clone; base qualities are not given.

Here V drops 2 bases and J drops 6 bases, and the junction holds 17 bases not matched to any gene. Inclusive of the bounding cysteine and phenylalanine, the CDR3 is 17 residues long. Only CDR3 DNA is held: 51 bases, read in frame from base 1. CDR1 DFQATT and CDR2 SNEGSKA are derived from the germline V gene (reference sequence). What the work shows at the level of the full study, not this receptor alone: The CD4+ T cell repertoire of patients with Susac syndrome showed no detectable clonal expansion. The number of individuals in the TCR sequencing and HLA analysis was recognized as being relatively small.

High-throughput TCR beta sequencing profiled peripheral blood CD8+ and CD4+ T cells from healthy donors, Susac syndrome patients and multiple sclerosis patients. Recently defined diagnostic criteria for definite or probable disease were met by the Susac syndrome patients. Bulk CD8+ and CD4+ T cells were purified magnetically by negative isolation, whereas CD8+ TEMRA cells were enriched by FACS. Blood was collected in EDTA tubes and processed within 24 hours, with PBMCs isolated through density gradient centrifugation. PBMCs destined for TCR sequencing were cryopreserved in liquid nitrogen and later thawed in a 37 °C water bath. Purity of sorted or isolated CD4+, CD8+ and CD8+ TEMRA cells was at least 90%. RNA was extracted with the RNeasy kit and about 0.45 to 1 ug was reverse transcribed using random hexamers. TCR beta CDR3 regions were amplified with the immunoSEQ multiplex PCR assay covering 54 Vbeta and 13 Jbeta segments. Bias from PCR amplification was corrected by using a synthetic template baseline for primer optimization and for computational correction. The original methods were these. Reads were annotated to V, D and J genes per IMGT and analyzed with immunoSEQ Analyzer, keeping only productive sequences. Clonality was calculated as one minus the Shannon entropy normalized by log2 of the number of productive unique sequences. Public and private clones were assessed among the 100 most prevalent clones of each patient and control. Susac-specific clones were defined as absent from healthy and MS cohorts, about 1,000 published viral clones and other ImmuneACCESS disease sequences. TCRdb applied fastp at Q25 and MiXCR to the public reads, then kept only in-frame beta chains. Rows are combined by CDR3 protein, so each entry shows the most common genes and DNA. The authors' filters were not applied to this entry. The sample table contains hundreds of thousands of distinct CDR3 sequences; only one count was recorded for about 95% of them. The ten largest clonotypes hold 0.15% to 0.2% of the sample.

The clonotype comes from a human donor with Susac syndrome. Specimen: CD4+ T cells from PBMCs. This chain joins TRBV20-1 to TRBJ2-7; TRBD1 matches 9 bases in the middle. The CDR3 is CSARQPGQGILTPEQYF. In nucleotides, the sequence is TGCAGTGCTAGACAGCCGGGACAGGGTATCCTTACACCCGAGCAGTACTTC.